These 22 T cell receptor beta chains were all obtained from the same sample, sequenced in a study of blood T cell repertoires in COVID-19. Only in-frame clones appear in the TCRdb table, and some are missing; sequencing was by immunoSEQ multiplex PCR. The sample includes about 230,000 clones, roughly 85% of them seen just once. The source material was peripheral blood. Receptors originate from a man between 35 and 55 years old with acute or convalescent COVID-19.

This chain connects TRBV14 to TRBJ1-2; no firm D call. This CDR3 has 13 residues. V was cut by 1 base and J by 7 bases, with 10 bases left in between. Germline values: CDR1 SGHDN, CDR2 FVKESK. The CDR3 DNA is TGTGCCAGCAGCCAAGTTGAGCGGGGTGGCTACACCTTC. Translating it yields CASSQVERGGYTF.

The V gene is TRBV5-6, the J gene TRBJ2-5; no definite D call. This CDR3 is 13 amino acids long. Germline V gene data show CDR1 as SGHDT and CDR2 as YYEEEE. V dropped 2 bases and J dropped 1 base, with 6 bases sitting between them. The CDR3 nucleotides read TGTGCCAGCAGCTTTGCAGGCCAAGAGACCCAGTACTTC. Its protein is CASSFAGQETQYF.

The V call is TRBV7-8, the J call TRBJ1-2; D uncertain. The V gene lost 1 base and the J gene lost 8 bases, with 11 bases spanning the gap. Germline CDR1 SGHVS, CDR2 FQNEAQ. There are 13 residues in the CDR3. The CDR3 spells CASSLDPIGGYTF. CDR3 nucleotide sequence: TGTGCCAGCAGCTTAGACCCTATCGGGGGCTACACCTTC.

The chain has TRBV7-9 and TRBJ1-3; weak D call: TRBD1 (5 bases). The CDR3 is 15 amino acids. Germline lookup yields CDR1 SEHNR and CDR2 FQNEAQ (reference sequence). The V gene lost 4 bases and the J gene lost 1 base, with 11 bases spanning the gap. The CDR3 region is CASSSQGPSGNTIYF. CDR3 DNA sequence: TGTGCCAGCAGCTCTCAGGGTCCTTCTGGAAACACCATATATTTT.

The chain carries TRBV6-2 or TRBV6-3 and TRBJ1-1, with 9 bases fitting TRBD1. Germline lookup yields CDR1 MNHEY and CDR2 SVGEGT. The ends lost 6 bases at V and 5 bases at J; junction bases unmatched: 13. The CDR3 sequence is 16 residues long. CDR3 sequence: CASSQGTGRMGTEAFF. The CDR3 DNA is TGTGCCAGCAGCCAAGGGACAGGGAGAATGGGGACTGAAGCTTTCTTT.

The chain recombines TRBV5-1 with TRBJ2-2, with TRBD1 identical over 10 bases. Germline V lookup: CDR1 SGHRS, CDR2 YFSETQ. The CDR3 totals 18 residues. With 0 bases clipped from V and 4 bases from J, the junction kept 9 bases outside the gene matches. CDR3 residues: CASSLGDRGAPSTGELFF. The CDR3 bases are TGCGCCAGCAGCTTGGGGGACAGGGGCGCCCCGAGCACCGGGGAGCTGTTTTTT.

This clone was seen just once. This rearrangement joins TRBV24-1 to TRBJ2-5; no firm D call. This CDR3 has 13 residues. V lost 3 bases and J 7 bases, leaving 11 bases between the germline ends. CDR1 and CDR2 from the germline V gene are KGHDR and SFDVKD. The DNA for the CDR3 is TGTGCCACCAGTGATCCCCCGGGTGGGACCCAGTACTTC. It translates to CATSDPPGGTQYF.

This rearrangement joins TRBV7-9 to TRBJ1-2, with 7 bases matching TRBD1. The CDR3 is 18 residues long. The ends lost 4 bases at V and 6 bases at J; junction bases unmatched: 20. Germline V gene sequence: CDR1 SEHNR, CDR2 FQNEAQ (reference sequence). For the CDR3, the DNA is TGTGCCAGCAGCTCCTCCTTGGGAGTTGGAGGGGGCAATGATGGCTACACCTTC. Amino acid sequence: CASSSSLGVGGGNDGYTF.

V gene TRBV7-8 combines with J gene TRBJ2-7; a weak D match, TRBD2 (7 bases). The germline gives CDR1 SGHVS, CDR2 FQNEAQ. Trimming left V 1 base short and J 3 bases short, with 13 bases between. CDR3 length equals 15 residues. This CDR3 is CASSLEGGGRYEQYF. In nucleotides, the CDR3 is TGTGCCAGCAGCTTAGAGGGGGGGGGCCGCTACGAGCAGTACTTC.

The chain combines TRBV7-6 with TRBJ2-3; TRBD2 matches at 13 bases. The CDR3 has 16 amino acids. Germline V gene lookup returns CDR1 SGHVS and CDR2 FNYEAQ. Losses at the gene ends were 6 bases for V and 4 bases for J; bases not matched to a gene: 7. In nucleotides, the CDR3 is TGTGCCAGCAGTTCAACTAGCGGGGGGGTGCCAGATACGCAGTATTTT. It yields the protein CASSSTSGGVPDTQYF.

This clone occurred once. The chain employs TRBV6-2 or TRBV6-3 and TRBJ1-2; TRBD1 is a possible D gene (5 bases). The CDR3 is made up of 12 amino acids. The germline gives CDR1 MNHEY, CDR2 SVGEGT. Trimming took 6 bases from V and 8 from J, leaving 13 bases between them. CDR3 in DNA: TGTGCCAGCAGCCCCCAGGGATACGGCTACACCTTC. This sequence encodes CASSPQGYGYTF.

This clone was seen a single time. The chain recombines TRBV11-1 with TRBJ2-7, with TRBD1 identical over 7 bases. V shed 4 bases and J 3 bases; nucleotides not matched to a gene: 6. The CDR3 totals 14 residues. Germline V lookup: CDR1 SGHAT, CDR2 FQDESV (reference sequence). The CDR3 spells CASSSSTGNYEQYF. The CDR3 region has the DNA TGTGCCAGCAGCTCGTCGACAGGGAACTACGAGCAGTACTTC.

The chain joins TRBV5-3 to TRBJ1-2, with TRBD1 matching over 10 bases. TRBV5-3 is treated as an ORF (open reading frame) with a function not yet certain. The CDR3 sequence is 17 residues long. J gave up 4 bases and V 2 bases, and 11 bases lay outside the gene matches. The CDR3, as DNA: TGTGCCAGAAGCTTTCCACCGGGACAGGGGTCCTCCTATGGCTACACCTTC. This sequence encodes CARSFPPGQGSSYGYTF.

The table lists this clone with a few counts. V gene TRBV7-9 combines with J gene TRBJ1-5, with 7 bases aligning to TRBD1. The V and J ends lost 0 bases and 3 bases, in that order; junction bases with no gene match: 2. The CDR3 totals 15 residues. Germline V CDR1 and CDR2: SEHNR, FQNEAQ (reference sequence). This CDR3 is CASSLAQGDNQPQHF. CDR3 DNA sequence: TGTGCCAGCAGCTTAGCGCAGGGGGACAATCAGCCCCAGCATTTT.

The rearrangement uses TRBV28 and TRBJ1-2; D is ambiguous. The germline V and J ends were trimmed by 5 bases and 3 bases, with 7 bases remaining between them. Germline CDR1 MDHEN, CDR2 SYDVKM. The length of the CDR3 is 12 residues. Here the CDR3 reads CASSLRDYGYTF. CDR3 in DNA: TGTGCCAGCAGTCTCCGGGACTATGGCTACACCTTC.

The chain employs TRBV6-5 and TRBJ1-1, with D possibly being TRBD1 (5 bases). The V gene's germline CDR1 is MNHEY and CDR2 SVGAGI. V was trimmed by 4 bases and J by 3 bases, leaving 12 bases between them. The CDR3 covers 14 residues. CDR3 residues: CASSSSTVHTEAFF. DNA for the CDR3: TGTGCCAGCAGTTCGTCGACAGTTCACACTGAAGCTTTCTTT.

The CDR3 spells CASSLVGNEEGYTF. DNA for the CDR3: TGTGCCAGCAGCTTAGTGGGTAACGAGGAAGGCTACACCTTC. The chain has TRBV11-2 and TRBJ1-2; D is undetermined. Germline CDR1 is SGHAT and CDR2 is FQNNGV. Trimming stripped 1 base from V and 8 bases from J, with 14 bases between. This CDR3 region has 14 residues.

The chain is built from TRBV6-6 and TRBJ2-5; 8 bases line up with TRBD2. This CDR3 is built from 16 residues. The V gene's germline CDR1 is MNHNY and CDR2 SVGAGI (reference sequence). Trimming at V came to 6 bases and at J to 1 base, leaving 10 bases not matched to a gene. The CDR3 region is CASRNTRTSLQETQYF. CDR3 nucleotide sequence: TGTGCCAGCAGAAACACGAGGACTAGCCTCCAAGAGACCCAGTACTTC.

This clone was detected only once. This chain uses TRBV7-3 with TRBJ1-2, with TRBD1 as a possible D gene (5 bases). The germline V gene has CDR1 SGHTA and CDR2 FQGTGA. V gave up 2 bases and J gave up 8 bases, with 15 bases separating them. This CDR3 spans 14 amino acids. DNA for the CDR3: TGTGCCAGCAGCTTAGACATCGGGGGGAGCGGCTACACCTTC. Translating it yields CASSLDIGGSGYTF. Together with reference TRBV7-3 and TRBJ1-2, the CDR3 gives the full variable domain: GAGVSQTPSNKVTEKGKYVELRCDPISGHTALYWYRQSLGQGPEFLIYFQGTGAADDSGLPNDRFFAVRPEGSVSTLKIQRTERGDSAVYLCASSLDIGGSGYTFGSGTRLTVV.

The chain has TRBV9 and TRBJ2-2, with D possibly being TRBD1 (6 bases). The CDR3 loop spans 15 amino acids. Germline V gene sequence: CDR1 SGDLS, CDR2 YYNGEE. V lost 4 bases and J 4 bases, leaving 14 bases between the germline ends. In nucleotides, the CDR3 is TGTGCCAGCAGCACGCCGACAGGCCCCACCGGGGAGCTGTTTTTT. This gives the protein CASSTPTGPTGELFF.

This clone was seen only once. This chain joins TRBV9 and TRBJ1-4; D gene uncertain. This CDR3 is 14 amino acids long. Trimming took off 3 bases at V and 2 bases at J, with 8 bases between the two ends. Per germline, CDR1 SGDLS and CDR2 YYNGEE. CDR3 amino acids: CASSADGTNEKLFF. CDR3 sequence (DNA): TGTGCCAGCAGCGCAGACGGGACTAATGAAAAACTGTTTTTT. Based on the CDR3 plus reference TRBV9 and TRBJ1-4, the full variable domain is DSGVTQTPKHLITATGQRVTLRCSPRSGDLSVYWYQQSLDQGLQFLIQYYNGEERAKGNILERFSAQQFPDLHSELNLSSLELGDSALYFCASSADGTNEKLFFGSGTQLSVL.

In DNA, the CDR3 is TGTGCCAGCAGCCAATACAGGCGAGCGGGGGGGACGAACACCGGGGAGCTGTTTTTT. It specifies CASSQYRRAGGTNTGELFF. V and J are TRBV3-1 (or the pseudogene TRBV3-2) and TRBJ2-2, with 10 nucleotides matching TRBD2. The junction had 9 bases not matched to a gene; V was cut back by 2 bases and J by 0 bases. The CDR3 has 19 amino acids. CDR1 and CDR2 from the germline V gene are LGHDT and YNNKEL (reference sequence).